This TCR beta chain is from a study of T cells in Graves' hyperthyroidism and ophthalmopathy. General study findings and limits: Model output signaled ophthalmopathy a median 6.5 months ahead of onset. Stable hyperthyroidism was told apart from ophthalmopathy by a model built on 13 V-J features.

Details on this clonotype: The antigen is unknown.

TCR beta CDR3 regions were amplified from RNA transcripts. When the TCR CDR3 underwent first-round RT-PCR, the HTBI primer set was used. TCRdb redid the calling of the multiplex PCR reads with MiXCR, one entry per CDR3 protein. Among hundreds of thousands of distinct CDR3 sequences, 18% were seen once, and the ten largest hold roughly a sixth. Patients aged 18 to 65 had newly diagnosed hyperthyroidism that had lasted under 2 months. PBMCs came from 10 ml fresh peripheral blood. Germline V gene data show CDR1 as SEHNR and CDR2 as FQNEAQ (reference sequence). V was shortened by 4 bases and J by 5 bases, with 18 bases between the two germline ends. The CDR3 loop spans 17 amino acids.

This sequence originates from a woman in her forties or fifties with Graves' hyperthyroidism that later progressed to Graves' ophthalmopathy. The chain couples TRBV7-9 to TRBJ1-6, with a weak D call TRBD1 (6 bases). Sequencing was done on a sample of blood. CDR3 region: CASSYGGPLPHNSPLHF. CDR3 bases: TGTGCCAGCAGCTACGGGGGGCCTCTGCCCCATAATTCACCCCTCCACTTT.